The text below deals with one TCR beta chain. The sample originates from a study of cytomegalovirus exposure and HLA in healthy donors. Germline-derived CDR1 and CDR2 are MGHRA and YSYEKL. J lost 8 bases, V lost 2 bases, and 8 bases had no gene match. The CDR3 has 15 residues. This PCR relied on a set of 60 Vbeta primers and 13 Jbeta primers. The table came from immunoSEQ multiplex PCR; TCRdb's copy has only in-frame clones and leaves some out. The profile covers about 140,000 clones, with about three quarters appearing a single time and more than 9% taken by the ten largest. This receptor was taken from a man aged 25-40 years in good health and CMV-seropositive. Sequencing was done on a sample of PBMCs. This chain links TRBV4-1 with TRBJ1-3, with TRBD1 matching 8 bases. The CDR3 sequence is CASSQPVGQGDTIYF. In DNA, the CDR3 is TGCGCCAGCAGCCAACCCGTTGGACAGGGCGACACCATATATTTT.